Reported below is one T cell receptor (beta chain). This clonotype was found a few times. What this receptor recognizes is not known. No much larger clonotype is one base removed from it; base qualities were not supplied. These reads were obtained on an Illumina NovaSeq 6000. Using 5'RACE with constant-segment primers, TCRalpha and TCRbeta cDNA libraries were constructed, with sample barcodes and unique molecular identifiers added in the process. Trizol reagent was used to extract RNA from every sample. Amplification of the libraries took two PCR steps, and the second step added a second sample barcode plus Illumina TruSeq adapters. Sequencing of the libraries was done on an Illumina NovaSeq, producing 2 x 150 bp paired-end reads. From the authors' description of their analysis: The reads were demultiplexed and collapsed into UMI-guided consensus sequences using migec v1.2.7. Using mixcr v2.1.11, UMI consensuses were aligned to TRA and TRB V and J templates and then assembled into clonotypes. Clonotypes were classified as expanded or contracted when called significant by both edgeR and NoisET, with noise models trained on biological replicates. For edgeR calls, the cutoffs were a false discovery rate-adjusted p below 0.01 and a log2 fold-change threshold of 1. As an exploratory analysis of dynamics, max-normalized trajectories of the 1000 most abundant clonotypes were examined with PCA combined with hierarchical clustering. Each responding clone was given a CD4 or CD8 phenotype based on the CD4+ and CD8+ repertoires, which had been sequenced separately. The public reads were quality trimmed at Q25 with fastp and then assembled into clones with MiXCR by TCRdb, keeping productive beta chains. Every CDR3 protein is listed once, alongside the most common genes and DNA of its rows. The V and J calls here are based on TCRdb, not the publication. Here the sample has about 29,000 distinct CDR3 sequences; more than 15% occur a single time. Together, the top ten hold roughly 1.3% of the sample.

The sample originates from a study of T-cell memory formation after mild COVID-19 (dated by TCRdb to 2020 to 2022). For the study in its entirety: TCR sequence clusters from the two donors were largely donor specific. In two donors, T-cell clones that expanded and contracted after mild COVID-19 were tracked by sequencing TCRalpha and TCRbeta repertoires over time. Two young, previously healthy adult volunteers made up the cohort, one male and one female.

PBMCs were isolated by Ficoll-Paque density gradient centrifugation. Trimmed from V: 2 bases; trimmed from J: 5 bases; junction bases lacking a gene match: 10. The CDR3, from cysteine to phenylalanine, totals 16 residues. The entry retains the CDR3 DNA only, 48 bases that are in frame from base 1. The germline V gene yields MNHNS for CDR1 and SASEGT for CDR2. Study-level results and caveats: The detection of some responding clones in pre-infection memory suggests that pre-existing cross-reactive memory T cells joined the SARS-CoV-2 response. Contracting CD4+ clones were found mainly in CM and EM memory subsets, while CD8+ clones were enriched in EMRA. The study covered only a couple of mild cases, and larger cohorts including severe cases with pre-infection samples were considered necessary. SARS-CoV-2 specificity of the second-wave clones peaking on day 37 was not confirmed. From day 15 to 85, contracting clones showed balanced CD4/CD8 phenotypes, whereas a second wave of clones that expanded from day 15 to 37 leaned towards CD4+.

The sample comprised PBMCs or a T cell subset sorted from them (not recorded which). The receptor's source is an adult who had mild COVID-19 (a few samples of this study predate the infection). The sample titles of this study are shuffled in the database, so cell type and time point are left out. This chain joins TRBV6-1 to TRBJ1-1; 8 central bases correspond to TRBD1. The CDR3 in this case is CASSESQGAGWTEAFF. The nucleotide sequence reads TGTGCCAGCAGTGAATCGCAGGGGGCCGGTTGGACTGAAGCTTTCTTT.